These T cell receptor beta chains were read from a single sample in a study of T-cell reconstitution after alpha-beta-depleted transplantation in children. One entry per CDR3 protein, called by TCRdb with MiXCR from the PCR reads. The table lists about 270,000 distinct CDR3 sequences, 9.5% to 10% of them singletons. This specimen consisted of PBMCs from the stem cell graft donor, obtained from the stem cell graft. These receptors originate from a human donor who donated a stem cell graft to a child with SCID. Each CDR3 is given with its conserved first and last residue. The order of the fields is clone size, V gene, J gene, D gene, CDR3 protein, CDR3 DNA. A D gene is named only where the DNA matches it firmly. Not every row has a clone size; where given, it reads once, few, many or a size class.

.,TRBV6-5,TRBJ1-6,.,CASSYSAGNSPLHF,TGTGCCAGCAGTTACTCGGCAGGGAATTCACCCCTCCACTTT
many,TRBV4-1,TRBJ2-7,.,CASSQDGGLSYEQYF,TGCGCCAGCAGCCAAGATGGAGGACTCTCCTACGAGCAGTACTTC
.,TRBV12-3/TRBV12-4,TRBJ2-1,.,CASSLWGRAYEQFF,TGTGCCAGCAGTCTCTGGGGCAGGGCGTATGAGCAGTTCTTC
many,TRBV14,TRBJ2-2,.,CASRLGPDLGTGELFF,TGTGCCAGCAGACTGGGACCCGACCTGGGAACCGGGGAGCTGTTTTTT
many,TRBV6-2/TRBV6-3,TRBJ2-2,TRBD2,CASRTSGNTGELFF,TGTGCCAGCCGGACTAGCGGAAACACCGGGGAGCTGTTTTTT
many,TRBV13,TRBJ2-1,TRBD1,CASSLMGQGVNEQFF,TGTGCCAGCAGCTTAATGGGACAGGGGGTCAATGAGCAGTTCTTC
few,TRBV27,TRBJ1-5,TRBD1,CASSLARGNQPQHF,TGTGCCAGCAGTTTAGCCAGGGGGAATCAGCCCCAGCATTTT
many,TRBV20-1,TRBJ1-5,TRBD1,CSARTGGVGNQPQHF,TGCAGTGCTCGGACAGGGGGTGTGGGCAATCAGCCCCAGCATTTT
many,TRBV25-1,TRBJ1-6,TRBD1,CASHHGGQNSPLHF,TGTGCCAGCCATCACGGGGGACAGAATTCACCCCTCCACTTT
.,TRBV7-7,TRBJ2-5,TRBD2,CASSPETAGWETQYF,TGTGCTAGCAGCCCAGAGACAGCGGGGTGGGAGACCCAGTACTTC
few,TRBV6-1,TRBJ2-5,TRBD1,CASSPGTGTQETQYF,TGTGCCAGCAGTCCCGGGACAGGGACCCAAGAGACCCAGTACTTC
many,TRBV12-3/TRBV12-4,TRBJ2-1,TRBD1,CASNPGTGLINEQFF,TGTGCCAGCAACCCCGGGACAGGGCTTATCAATGAGCAGTTCTTC
few,TRBV5-1,TRBJ2-7,TRBD1,CASMGTGGSNSYEQYF,TGCGCCAGCATGGGGACAGGGGGCTCCAACTCCTACGAGCAGTACTTC
.,TRBV3-1,TRBJ1-5,TRBD1,CASSFGQGADKPQHF,TGTGCCAGCAGCTTCGGACAGGGGGCCGATAAGCCCCAGCATTTT
many,TRBV7-9,TRBJ2-1,TRBD2,CASSLDVGLAGINEQFF,TGTGCCAGCAGCTTAGACGTAGGGCTAGCGGGGATCAATGAGCAGTTCTTC
.,TRBV18,TRBJ1-5,TRBD1,CASSRTGPNQPQHF,TGTGCCAGCTCACGGACAGGTCCCAATCAGCCCCAGCATTTT
few,TRBV29-1,TRBJ1-1,TRBD1,CSVFTGVEAFF,TGCAGCGTTTTCACAGGGGTTGAAGCTTTCTTT
few,TRBV18,TRBJ1-4,TRBD1,CASSLFRQGNRKNEKLFF,TGTGCCAGCTCACTTTTCCGACAGGGAAATAGGAAGAATGAAAAACTGTTTTTT
few,TRBV4-1,TRBJ2-1,.,CASSPTVGSGNEQFF,TGCGCCAGCAGCCCCACCGTGGGGTCAGGAAATGAGCAGTTCTTC
many,TRBV7-6,TRBJ1-1,TRBD1,CASSRTGSMNTEAFF,TGTGCCAGCAGCCGGACAGGGTCTATGAACACTGAAGCTTTCTTT
many,TRBV20-1,TRBJ1-1,.,CSAETGSGSTLSEAFF,TGCAGTGCTGAAACAGGCTCAGGTAGTACTCTTTCTGAAGCTTTCTTT
.,TRBV5-4,TRBJ2-1,TRBD2,CASSLYGGGAYNEQFF,TGTGCCAGCAGCTTGTACGGCGGGGGGGCCTACAATGAGCAGTTCTTC
.,TRBV12-3/TRBV12-4,TRBJ1-6,.,CASSLKPQGTLHF,TGTGCCAGCAGTTTAAAGCCCCAGGGCACCCTCCACTTT
.,TRBV19,TRBJ2-2,TRBD1,CASKGQFANTGELFF,TGTGCCAGCAAGGGACAGTTCGCGAACACCGGGGAGCTGTTTTTT
.,TRBV5-4,TRBJ2-2,TRBD1,CASSLEGAGTGELFF,TGTGCCAGCAGCTTGGAGGGGGCTGGCACCGGGGAGCTGTTTTTT
few,TRBV7-8,TRBJ2-3,.,CASSFQSTPDSKETDTQYF,TGTGCCAGCAGCTTCCAATCCACCCCAGACAGCAAAGAAACAGATACGCAGTATTTT
many,TRBV29-1,TRBJ2-2,TRBD1,CSAQTGAFPGELFF,TGCAGCGCCCAGACAGGGGCTTTTCCCGGGGAGCTGTTTTTT
few,TRBV19,TRBJ1-5,TRBD1,CASSERDSYQPQHF,TGTGCCAGTAGTGAAAGGGACAGTTATCAGCCCCAGCATTTT
many,TRBV29-1,TRBJ1-3,.,CSVRPTLSGNTIYF,TGCAGCGTTCGCCCGACCCTGTCTGGAAACACCATATATTTT